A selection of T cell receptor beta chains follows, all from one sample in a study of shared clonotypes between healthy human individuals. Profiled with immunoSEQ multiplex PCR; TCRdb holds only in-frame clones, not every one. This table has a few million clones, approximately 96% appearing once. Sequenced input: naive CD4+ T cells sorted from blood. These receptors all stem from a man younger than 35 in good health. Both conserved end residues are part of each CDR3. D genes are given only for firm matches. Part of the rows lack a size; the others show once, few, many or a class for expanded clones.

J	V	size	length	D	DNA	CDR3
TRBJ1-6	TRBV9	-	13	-	TGTGCCAGCAGCCCGCGGGGCAGCCTATCCCTCCACTTT	CASSPRGSLSLHF
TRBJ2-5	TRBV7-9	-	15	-	TGTGCCAGCAGCTCGTCTTCGCGGGTCCAAGAGACCCAGTACTTC	CASSSSSRVQETQYF
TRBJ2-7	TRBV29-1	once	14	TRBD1	TGCAGCGCCCGACAGGGGTGGAACTCCTACGAGCAGTACTTC	CSARQGWNSYEQYF
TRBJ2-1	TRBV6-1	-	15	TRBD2	TGTGCCAGCAGTGAGACTAGCGGGGGTTACAATGAGCAGTTCTTC	CASSETSGGYNEQFF
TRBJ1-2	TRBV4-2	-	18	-	TGTGCCAGCAGCTTGGGGGGTGTTCAGGGGTACTTAAGTTATGGCTACACCTTC	CASSLGGVQGYLSYGYTF
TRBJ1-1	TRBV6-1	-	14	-	TGTGCCAGCAGCACCGACAGGATTTACACTGAAGCTTTCTTT	CASSTDRIYTEAFF
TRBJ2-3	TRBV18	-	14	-	TGTGCCAGCTCACCTCAAGGTGGCACAGATACGCAGTATTTT	CASSPQGGTDTQYF
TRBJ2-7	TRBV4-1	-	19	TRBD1	TGCGCCAGCAGCCAGGGAGTAAGTGGTAAGCCGGGACAGGGACGCGAGCAGTACTTC	CASSQGVSGKPGQGREQYF
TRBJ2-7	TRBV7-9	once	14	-	TGTGCCAGCAGCGAAAGAGGGGAGTCCTACGAGCAGTACTTC	CASSERGESYEQYF
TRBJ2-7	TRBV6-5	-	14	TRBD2	TGTGCCAGCAGTTACTTGGGACTAAACTACGAGCAGTACTTC	CASSYLGLNYEQYF
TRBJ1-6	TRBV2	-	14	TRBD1	TGTGCCAGCGGGAAAGACAGGGCAAATTCACCCCTCCACTTT	CASGKDRANSPLHF
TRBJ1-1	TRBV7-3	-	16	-	TGTGCCAGCAGCTTAACTTCCGGGGGCGGCAACACTGAAGCTTTCTTT	CASSLTSGGGNTEAFF
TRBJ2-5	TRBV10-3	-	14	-	TGTGCCATCAGGGAGCGGGACAACCAAGAGACCCAGTACTTC	CAIRERDNQETQYF
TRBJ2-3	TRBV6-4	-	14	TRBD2	TGTGCCAGTAACGGACTAGCGGGAACAGATACGCAGTATTTT	CASNGLAGTDTQYF
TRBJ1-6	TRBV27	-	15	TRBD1	TGTGCCAGCAATCCAGGGGGCGGGAATAATTCACCCCTCCACTTT	CASNPGGGNNSPLHF
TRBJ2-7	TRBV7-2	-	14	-	TGTGCCAGCAGCTTAGTGATTGGGTCCTACGAGCAGTACTTC	CASSLVIGSYEQYF